The 28 T cell receptor beta chains reported below all come from one sample, sequenced in a study of T cells in Graves' hyperthyroidism and ophthalmopathy. The source material, RNA transcripts, was used to amplify TCR beta CDR3 regions. First-round RT-PCR with HTBI primers amplified the TCR CDR3 region. TCRdb reprocessed the multiplex PCR reads via MiXCR and lists one record per CDR3 protein. The sample carries 730,000 or so distinct CDR3 sequences, roughly a sixth recorded once. Sequencing was done on a sample of blood. All receptors come from a woman in her fifties or sixties with Graves' hyperthyroidism that later progressed to Graves' ophthalmopathy.

This clonotype occurred a few times. The chain joins TRBV5-1 to TRBJ2-2; a possible D gene is TRBD2 (6 bases). With 5 bases removed from V and 6 bases from J, the gap between germline ends came to 29 bases. Germline CDR1 reads SGHRS; CDR2 reads YFSETQ. This CDR3 has 19 amino acids. CDR3 bases: TGCGCCAGCAGTAAAGCACTCTATGCTGGGGGGACGATGCCCGGGGAGCTGTTTTTT. Its protein is CASSKALYAGGTMPGELFF.

The table lists this clonotype with many counts. The chain combines TRBV18 with TRBJ2-3; D remains unclear. Germline CDR1 reads KGHSH; CDR2 reads LQKENI. Trimming removed 1 base at V and 6 bases at J, with 5 bases between. This CDR3 region has 12 residues. CDR3 residues: CASSPRRDTQYF. DNA for the CDR3: TGTGCCAGCTCACCACGGCGGGATACGCAGTATTTT.

This chain links TRBV6-1 with TRBJ2-3; TRBD2 is a possible D gene (7 bases). Trimming cost V 5 bases and J 7 bases, with 13 bases left between them. The CDR3 totals 13 residues. Per germline, CDR1 MNHNS and CDR2 SASEGT. CDR3 in amino acids: CASSRSGDNTQYF. DNA of the CDR3: TGTGCCAGCAGTCGAAGCGGGGACAATACGCAGTATTTT.

This clonotype was observed many times. The chain is built from TRBV11-2 and TRBJ1-1, with 10 bases fitting TRBD1. CDR1 and CDR2 (germline): SGHAT, FQNNGV. The CDR3 length is 15 residues. Unmatched junction bases numbered 10, after V lost 7 bases and J lost 5 bases. The CDR3 nucleotides are TGTGCCAGCACCACCCTGACAGGGGGCTTGACTGAAGCTTTCTTT. The encoded protein is CASTTLTGGLTEAFF.

CDR3 in amino acids: CASSQGRAGGTDTQYF. The CDR3 DNA follows: TGCGCCAGCAGCCAAGGAAGAGCGGGGGGAACAGATACGCAGTATTTT. The V gene is TRBV4-1, the J gene TRBJ2-3; 9 nucleotides match TRBD2. The CDR3 consists of 16 residues. CDR1 and CDR2 from the germline V gene are MGHRA and YSYEKL. The V and J ends lost 1 base and 3 bases, in that order; junction bases with no gene match: 5.

The chain combines TRBV9 with TRBJ2-3; 7 bases are shared with TRBD1. The CDR3 has 14 amino acids. The J segment lost 3 bases and the V segment lost 3 bases, leaving 4 bases of the junction unmatched. The germline CDR1 and CDR2 sequences are SGDLS and YYNGEE. The DNA for the CDR3 is TGTGCCAGCAGCGCCACAGGGGTGACAGATACGCAGTATTTT. Its protein product is CASSATGVTDTQYF.

The V and J genes are TRBV6-1 and TRBJ1-2, with TRBD1 as a possible D gene (5 bases). There are 13 residues in the CDR3. Germline CDR1 MNHNS, CDR2 SASEGT. The germline V and J ends were trimmed by 4 bases and 4 bases, with 10 bases remaining between them. As DNA, the CDR3 is TGTGCCAGCAGTGTGGACATTCTCTATGGCTACACCTTC. Amino acids: CASSVDILYGYTF.

This clonotype was counted ten times or more. The J gene is TRBJ2-7, the V gene TRBV6-2 or TRBV6-3; the D gene is possibly TRBD1 (6 bases). This CDR3 is built from 14 residues. V was shortened by 2 bases and J by 3 bases, with 11 bases between the two germline ends. Per germline, CDR1 MNHEY and CDR2 SVGEGT. In DNA, the CDR3 is TGTGCCAGCAGTTACGGAGGACAGTACTACGAGCAGTACTTC. Translated, it gives CASSYGGQYYEQYF.

This clonotype was observed at least ten times. The chain links TRBV6-6 to TRBJ1-2; D possibly corresponds to TRBD1 (6 bases). This CDR3 has 17 residues. Germline CDR1 MNHNY, CDR2 SVGAGI (reference sequence). The germline V and J ends were trimmed by 0 bases and 4 bases, with 18 bases remaining between them. The CDR3 coding sequence is TGTGCCAGCAGTTACTCGAGTATGGGCACAGGGCGCTATGGCTACACCTTC. Its protein is CASSYSSMGTGRYGYTF.

The V call is TRBV4-1, the J call TRBJ1-2, with 9 bases lining up with TRBD1. V was clipped by 3 bases and J by 4 bases; unmatched bases: 9. Looked up from germline, CDR1 is MGHRA and CDR2 is YSYEKL. This CDR3 comprises 16 residues. The CDR3 loop reads CASSQETGGFGYGYTF. The CDR3 DNA follows: TGCGCCAGCAGCCAGGAGACAGGGGGATTCGGCTATGGCTACACCTTC.

The sample holds a few counts of this clonotype. This chain links TRBV7-8 with TRBJ1-6, with D tentatively TRBD1 (6 bases). This CDR3 has 17 amino acids. Trimming left V 1 base short and J 5 bases short, with 15 bases between. Per the germline V gene, CDR1 is SGHVS and CDR2 is FQNEAQ. Here the CDR3 DNA reads TGTGCCAGCAGCTTAGGCTCCGTCGGACAGCATAATTCACCCCTCCACTTT. Translation: CASSLGSVGQHNSPLHF.

This clonotype appeared a few times. This chain links TRBV12-3 or TRBV12-4 with TRBJ2-3; D is possibly TRBD1 or TRBD2 (5 bases each). V gave up 6 bases and J gave up 1 base, with 14 bases separating them. The CDR3 has 15 amino acids. The CDR3 DNA sequence: TGTGCCAGCAGCCCCACCCGGGACGGCACAGATACGCAGTATTTT. The encoded protein is CASSPTRDGTDTQYF.

The gene calls are TRBV30 and TRBJ1-2; D unresolved. The germline V gene has CDR1 GTSNPN and CDR2 SVGIG (reference sequence). Trimming took off 4 bases at V and 7 bases at J, with 7 bases between the two ends. This CDR3 is 10 amino acids long. The CDR3 here is CAWKGGGYTF. CDR3 coding DNA: TGTGCCTGGAAGGGCGGTGGCTACACCTTC.

This clonotype showed up many times. The V and J genes are TRBV20-1 and TRBJ1-2, with D possibly TRBD1 on 6 matching bases. The CDR3 totals 13 residues. V gave up 2 bases and J gave up 7 bases, with 14 bases separating them. CDR1 DFQATT and CDR2 SNEGSKA come from the germline V gene (reference sequence). The CDR3 DNA follows: TGCAGTGCTAGAAAGACAGGAAGGTTTGGCTACACCTTC. Protein sequence: CSARKTGRFGYTF.

The chain carries TRBV27 and TRBJ2-7; no clear D gene. The CDR3 runs 13 residues. Trimming took 2 bases from V and 3 from J, leaving 8 bases between them. Looked up from germline, CDR1 is MNHEY and CDR2 is SMNVEV (reference sequence). This CDR3 reads CASSLEGYYEQYF. The CDR3 DNA sequence: TGTGCCAGCAGTTTAGAAGGTTACTACGAGCAGTACTTC.

This clonotype has ten or more counts. The J gene is TRBJ2-3, the V gene TRBV27; possibly TRBD1 or TRBD2 for D (6 bases each). The V end lost 2 bases, the J end lost 5 bases, and 14 bases lay between the germline ends. CDR3 length: 15 residues. Germline CDR1 MNHEY, CDR2 SMNVEV (reference sequence). As DNA, the CDR3 is TGTGCCAGCAGTTTAGGGGGGCGCACCAGAGATACGCAGTATTTT. This encodes CASSLGGRTRDTQYF.

This clonotype was counted only a few times. The rearrangement uses TRBV25-1 and TRBJ2-7, with 8 positions matching TRBD1. The CDR3 covers 15 residues. The germline V gene has CDR1 MGHDK and CDR2 SYGVNS. V gave up 1 base and J gave up 2 bases; unmatched junction bases: 4. CDR3 DNA sequence: TGTGCCAGCAGTGAATGGGAGACAGGGGCCTACGAGCAGTACTTC. Translating it yields CASSEWETGAYEQYF.

In this sample, this clonotype turned up many times. The chain joins TRBV30 to TRBJ1-2; no clear D. Trimming left V 5 bases short and J 2 bases short, with 12 bases between. In germline, CDR1 is GTSNPN, CDR2 SVGIG (reference sequence). CDR3 length: 13 residues. CDR3 nucleotide sequence: TGTGCCTGGTCAGTAGGGTTAAACTATGGCTACACCTTC. Its protein product is CAWSVGLNYGYTF.

There are many counts of this clonotype. The chain employs TRBV7-2 and TRBJ2-1; 12 positions match TRBD2. Per germline, CDR1 SGHTA and CDR2 FQGNSA. This CDR3 has 16 amino acids. V dropped 5 bases and J dropped 5; count of bases not matched to a gene: 7. CDR3 nucleotide sequence: TGTGCCAGCAGCCGCCTAGCGGGGGGGCCAGACAATGAGCAGTTCTTC. It codes for CASSRLAGGPDNEQFF.

The V call is TRBV3-1, the J call TRBJ1-5, with D maybe TRBD1 (6 bases). The CDR3 runs 15 residues. V lost 5 bases, J lost 3 bases, and 14 bases lay in between. CDR1 and CDR2 (germline): LGHDT, YNNKEL (reference sequence). DNA of the CDR3: TGTGCCAGCAGCGCACGAGGGGGGACCAATCAGCCCCAGCATTTT. The encoded protein is CASSARGGTNQPQHF.

This clonotype appeared a few times. The V call is TRBV5-1, the J call TRBJ2-1; 7 bases map to TRBD2. This CDR3 contains 14 residues. Trimming cost V 4 bases and J 4 bases; bases outside gene matches: 5. Looked up from germline, CDR1 is SGHRS and CDR2 is YFSETQ. The CDR3 spells CASSSEAGYNEQFF. CDR3 in DNA: TGCGCCAGCAGCAGCGAAGCGGGGTACAATGAGCAGTTCTTC.

DNA of the CDR3: TGTGCCAGCAGCGTAGGGGTAGCGGGGTCCACCGGGGAGCTGTTTTTT. It specifies CASSVGVAGSTGELFF. This rearrangement joins TRBV9 to TRBJ2-2; 8 nucleotides line up with TRBD2. There are 16 residues in the CDR3. V was clipped by 0 bases and J by 4 bases; unmatched bases: 5. CDR1 SGDLS and CDR2 YYNGEE come from the germline V gene.

V gene TRBV7-6 combines with J gene TRBJ2-7; TRBD1 matches 7 bases. V lost 1 base to trimming and J lost 0 bases; unmatched junction nucleotides: 3. There are 15 residues in the CDR3. Germline V gene data show CDR1 as SGHVS and CDR2 as FNYEAQ. CDR3 coding DNA: TGTGCCAGCAGCTTAGTGGGGACAGTCTCCTACGAGCAGTACTTC. Translating it yields CASSLVGTVSYEQYF.

This clonotype came up many times. The rearrangement links TRBV18 to TRBJ2-2; D unclear. Trimming removed 2 bases at V and 7 bases at J, with 17 bases between. Per germline, CDR1 KGHSH and CDR2 LQKENI. The CDR3 spans 16 residues. CDR3 sequence (DNA): TGTGCCAGCTCACCAGCCACGCGGACGAGGATCGGGGAGCTGTTTTTT. Translating gives CASSPATRTRIGELFF.

This clonotype was found a few times. The chain joins TRBV6-5 to TRBJ1-4; D is uncertain. The CDR3 loop spans 14 amino acids. Deletions cut 2 bases from V and 3 bases from J, with 7 bases between. CDR1 and CDR2 from the germline V gene are MNHEY and SVGAGI. The CDR3 nucleotides read TGTGCCAGCAGTTACGACCAAGCTAATGAAAAACTGTTTTTT. As protein: CASSYDQANEKLFF.

The sample holds many counts of this clonotype. The chain employs TRBV7-2 and TRBJ1-5; D remains ambiguous. Trimming took 2 bases from V and 6 from J, leaving 11 bases between them. CDR3 size: 14 residues. Germline values: CDR1 SGHTA, CDR2 FQGNSA. CDR3 residues: CASSLTRLRQPQHF. The CDR3 DNA is TGTGCCAGCAGCTTAACCAGGCTCCGTCAGCCCCAGCATTTT.

In this sample, this clonotype turned up many times. V is TRBV20-1 and J is TRBJ1-2; 8 bases are shared with TRBD1. V was pared by 1 base and J by 8 bases, with 3 bases of the junction left unmatched. CDR1 is DFQATT and CDR2 is SNEGSKA in the germline V gene (reference sequence). The CDR3 extends over 12 amino acids. The DNA for the CDR3 is TGCAGTGCTAGAGGACAGGGGCACGGCTACACCTTC. This sequence encodes CSARGQGHGYTF.

This chain connects TRBV20-1 to TRBJ1-5; D possibly corresponds to TRBD1 (6 bases). V lost 2 bases and J 5 bases, leaving 10 bases between the germline ends. CDR3 length: 13 amino acids. CDR1 and CDR2 (germline): DFQATT, SNEGSKA (reference sequence). The CDR3 DNA sequence: TGCAGTGCTAGACCCAGGGGCTATCAGCCCCAGCATTTT. This translates into CSARPRGYQPQHF.